The sequence of this T cell receptor beta chain was determined in a study of CD8 T cells in ankylosing spondylitis (dated by TCRdb to the late 2010s). In terms of the full investigation: The study profiled T cell receptor beta repertoires in healthy donors and ankylosing spondylitis patients to find disease-linked TCR variants. Peripheral blood was sampled, and synovial fluid was additionally collected from ankylosing spondylitis patients. The whole study cohort included roughly 110 healthy donors and some 27 ankylosing spondylitis patients.

This clonotype showed up many times. There is no known antigen for this receptor. There are no base qualities to consult, and no much larger clone falls within one base. Sequencing was performed on an Illumina HiSeq 2500. Quantitative 5'-RACE with molecular barcodes was used to prepare TCR beta libraries. The original methods were these. To identify disease-linked TCR variants, a new computational method was used, one built on a probabilistic model of VDJ rearrangement. The public reads were reprocessed in TCRdb via fastp at Q25 and MiXCR, keeping in-frame beta chains. Identical CDR3 proteins give one entry, which carries the most common genes and DNA. The V and J calls, along with clone size, are taken from TCRdb and not from the paper's own processing. The table for this sample lists some 250,000 distinct CDR3 sequences; about 24% of them were counted only once. The leading ten clones occupy over 0.55% of the sample.

The germline V gene (reference sequence) provides CDR1 DFQATT and CDR2 SNEGSKA. From cysteine to phenylalanine, the CDR3 is 14 amino acids long. Only CDR3 DNA remains: 42 bases, in frame from the first base. Relative to germline, V is 0 bases shorter and J is 4 bases shorter, with 10 bases between their ends. The full study reports these points: In peripheral blood, the disease-linked clones were found at relatively low frequencies and had a CD8+ phenotype. The disease-linked clones were reported to be significantly enriched in matched synovial fluid samples from ankylosing spondylitis patients. Blood from ankylosing spondylitis patients appeared to be characterized by a TCR beta motif made up of several highly homologous amino acid variants. Some of the motif variants had been reported before in the synovial fluid and blood of reactive arthritis patients, a finding that suggests common disease-initiation mechanisms.

The chain uses TRBV20-1 and TRBJ1-3; tentative D gene TRBD1, with 6 bases matching. The clonotype originates from a male donor with ankylosing spondylitis or in good health (not recorded which). The sequencing input was blood, either unsorted or a sorted T cell fraction (not recorded which). The CDR3 protein is CSAREDSGGNTIYF. The nucleotide sequence is TGCAGTGCTAGAGAGGACAGTGGGGGAAACACCATATATTTT.